The 19 T cell receptor beta chains below come from one sample, sequenced in a study of pediatric ulcerative colitis. This table comes from immunoSEQ multiplex PCR, and its TCRdb copy is limited to in-frame clones, with some not included. The data contain over 15,000 clones, less than 85% of them singletons. Rectal tissue came from one to two pinch biopsies taken at colonoscopy. The sequenced sample consisted of gut tissue. Receptors were obtained from a boy aged 5 to 17 with moderate ulcerative colitis.

The sample holds a few counts of this clone. The gene calls are TRBV10-3 and TRBJ2-2; tentatively, D is TRBD1 (6 bases). The V end was cut by 8 bases, the J end by 6 bases, with 13 bases between. Germline CDR1 and CDR2: ENHRY and SYGVKD. This CDR3 region has 13 residues. CDR3 loop: CAIQFRGAGELFF. The CDR3 region has the DNA TGTGCCATCCAATTCAGGGGTGCCGGGGAGCTGTTTTTT.

The V call is TRBV7-9, the J call TRBJ1-4, with 7 nucleotides matching TRBD1. The CDR3 has 13 amino acids. The V gene's germline CDR1 is SEHNR and CDR2 FQNEAQ (reference sequence). With V trimmed by 5 bases and J by 7 bases, 4 bases remained unmatched. CDR3 nucleotide sequence: TGTGCCAGCAGCATCCGACAGGGTGAAAAACTGTTTTTT. It encodes CASSIRQGEKLFF.

This clone has a handful of counts. This rearrangement joins TRBV9 to TRBJ2-1; TRBD1 aligns across 8 bases. Per germline, CDR1 SGDLS and CDR2 YYNGEE. The V segment lost 2 bases and the J segment 3 bases; nucleotides outside the gene matches: 4. CDR3 length equals 15 residues. The chain's CDR3 is CASSVQGAFYNEQFF. The CDR3 DNA reads TGTGCCAGCAGCGTGCAGGGGGCATTCTACAATGAGCAGTTCTTC.

V is TRBV27 and J is TRBJ1-2, with 8 bases matching TRBD1. The germline gives CDR1 MNHEY, CDR2 SMNVEV (reference sequence). Trimming took 5 bases from V and 7 from J; bases not matched to a gene: 9. This CDR3 is 14 amino acids long. DNA for the CDR3: TGTGCCAGCAGTCAGGCGACAGGGGTGCCTGGCTACACCTTC. This codes for CASSQATGVPGYTF.

The V gene is TRBV13, the J gene TRBJ2-5, with 9 positions matching TRBD2. Per the germline V gene, CDR1 is PRHDT and CDR2 is FYEKMQ (reference sequence). The CDR3 contains 17 residues. V gave up 5 bases and J gave up 2 bases; unmatched junction bases: 12. The CDR3 protein is CASSGSLAGARQETQYF. As DNA, the CDR3 is TGTGCCAGCAGCGGATCCTTAGCGGGAGCCCGACAAGAGACCCAGTACTTC. The full variable domain, its missing parts supplied by reference TRBV13 and TRBJ2-5, is AAGVIQSPRHLIKEKRETATLKCYPIPRHDTVYWYQQGPGQDPQFLISFYEKMQSDKGSIPDRFSAQQFSDYHSELNMSSLELGDSALYFCASSGSLAGARQETQYFGPGTRLLVL.

The genes are TRBV27 and TRBJ2-5; D is uncertain. V was pared by 5 bases and J by 2 bases, with 15 bases between. Per the germline V gene, CDR1 is MNHEY and CDR2 is SMNVEV (reference sequence). This CDR3 contains 15 residues. The DNA for the CDR3 is TGTGCCAGCAGTCCACAAGGTCTTGGGCAAGAGACCCAGTACTTC. This sequence encodes CASSPQGLGQETQYF.

As concerns this clone: Because the CDR3's place on the DNA is in doubt, the DNA is left out and the CDR3 is given as listed by TCRdb. The rearrangement uses TRBV27 and TRBJ2-6; TRBD2 was called by the table and not checked on the DNA. The germline V gene encodes CDR1 MNHEY and CDR2 SMNVEV (reference sequence). Termini included, the CDR3 measures 17 amino acids. The CDR3 reads CASSSSVWSSGANVLTF.

This clone was counted a few times. The chain joins TRBV6-1 to TRBJ1-3; unclear D gene. The CDR3 is 16 amino acids. The V gene lost 3 bases and the J gene lost 0 bases, with 12 bases spanning the gap. Germline V gene sequence: CDR1 MNHNS, CDR2 SASEGT. CDR3 residues: CASSEGRPSSGNTIYF. The CDR3 DNA follows: TGTGCCAGCAGTGAGGGTCGTCCAAGCTCTGGAAACACCATATATTTT.

The chain recombines TRBV9 with TRBJ1-6; D uncertain. Germline V gives CDR1 SGDLS, CDR2 YYNGEE. The length of the CDR3 is 15 residues. Trimming cost V 1 base and J 9 bases, with 14 bases left between them. CDR3 protein: CASSVQGIGPSPLHF. The CDR3 coding sequence is TGTGCCAGCAGCGTACAAGGGATTGGGCCTTCACCCCTCCACTTT.

This clone was counted only a few times. This sequence joins TRBV7-6 and TRBJ1-4; 8 bases match TRBD1. V was clipped by 1 base and J by 8 bases; unmatched bases: 6. Germline lookup yields CDR1 SGHVS and CDR2 FNYEAQ. This CDR3 region has 15 residues. CDR3 region: CASSLVEGTGEKLFF. CDR3 nucleotide sequence: TGTGCCAGCAGCTTAGTAGAGGGGACAGGAGAAAAACTGTTTTTT.

The rearrangement links TRBV23-1 to TRBJ2-3, with 8 bases fitting TRBD2. TRBV23-1 is noted as an ORF with a role that remains uncertain. J was trimmed by 0 bases and V by 4 bases; bases with no gene match: 9. This CDR3 is built from 17 residues. CDR3 sequence (DNA): TGCGCCAGCAGTCGGGCGGGGGGATTCACTAGCACAGATACGCAGTATTTT. Translating it yields CASSRAGGFTSTDTQYF.

The CDR3 region has the DNA TGTGCCAGCAGTTACTCGGGGCTAGCTGAAGAGACCCAGTACTTC. Protein sequence: CASSYSGLAEETQYF. The J gene is TRBJ2-5, the V gene TRBV6-6; D tentatively reads TRBD1 or TRBD2 (5 bases each). V dropped 0 bases and J dropped 3 bases, with 11 bases sitting between them. Germline V lookup: CDR1 MNHNY, CDR2 SVGAGI (reference sequence). This CDR3 has 15 residues.

This chain connects TRBV19 to TRBJ2-5; D might be TRBD1 (5 bases). The CDR3 runs to 13 residues. The germline V gene encodes CDR1 LNHDA and CDR2 SQIVND (reference sequence). The V gene lost 2 bases and the J gene lost 3 bases, with 7 bases spanning the gap. The DNA for the CDR3 is TGTGCCAGTAGTATACAGGGTAAAGAGACCCAGTACTTC. The encoded protein is CASSIQGKETQYF.

The J gene is TRBJ1-6, the V gene TRBV7-2; D is unclear. There are 13 residues in the CDR3. CDR1 and CDR2 (germline): SGHTA, FQGNSA. V lost 1 base and J 8 bases, leaving 6 bases between the germline ends. CDR3 in DNA: TGTGCCAGCAGCTTAGGGCCGGATTCACCCCTCCACTTT. Translation: CASSLGPDSPLHF.

This clone was found a few times. V usage is TRBV29-1 and J usage is TRBJ1-2; D is uncertain. This CDR3 is built from 13 residues. Germline values: CDR1 SQVTM, CDR2 ANQGSEA. V lost 2 bases and J lost 4, with 11 bases in between. CDR3 sequence reads: CSVEHEVTYGYTF. CDR3 bases: TGCAGCGTTGAACACGAGGTCACCTATGGCTACACCTTC.

The V gene is TRBV4-1, the J gene TRBJ1-5; perhaps TRBD1 as D (6 bases). The CDR3 extends over 15 amino acids. V lost 0 bases and J lost 9, with 15 bases in between. Germline V gene lookup returns CDR1 MGHRA and CDR2 YSYEKL. The CDR3 is CASSQDHSGGLPQHF. As DNA, the CDR3 is TGCGCCAGCAGCCAAGATCACTCGGGGGGCCTGCCCCAGCATTTT.

V gene TRBV7-3 combines with J gene TRBJ1-1; the D gene is possibly TRBD1 (6 bases). V was pared by 2 bases and J by 5 bases, with 12 bases between. Germline V CDR1 and CDR2: SGHTA, FQGTGA. The CDR3 is 14 amino acids. The CDR3 is CASSLEGVRTEAFF. The CDR3 DNA is TGTGCCAGCAGCTTAGAGGGGGTAAGGACTGAAGCTTTCTTT.

CDR3 amino acids: CASSLTSGRTDTQYF. CDR3 nucleotides: TGCGCCAGCAGCTTGACTAGCGGGAGGACAGATACGCAGTATTTT. The chain is built from TRBV5-1 and TRBJ2-3; 12 bases fit TRBD2. Germline V gene lookup returns CDR1 SGHRS and CDR2 YFSETQ. V lost 1 base, J lost 3 bases, and 0 bases stayed unmatched. This CDR3 has 15 residues.

The chain is built from TRBV7-2 and TRBJ2-1, with 14 bases lining up with TRBD2. Trimming at V came to 5 bases and at J to 7 bases, leaving 13 bases not matched to a gene. CDR1 SGHTA and CDR2 FQGNSA come from the germline V gene. The CDR3 contains 18 residues. Here the CDR3 reads CASSQFPGLAGDGNEQFF. The DNA for the CDR3 is TGTGCCAGCAGCCAATTTCCGGGACTAGCGGGAGATGGGAATGAGCAGTTCTTC.